Described below is a single TCR beta chain sequence and its context. Its matching antigen is unknown. The entry originates in a study of post-analysis software for immune sequencing data. Across the whole study: Secondary progressive, relapsing-remitting and progressive-relapsing multiple sclerosis were among the included disease courses. General observations from the study: Strong co-clustering by F measure was seen for same-batch samples. There was significantly lower normalized Chao1 diversity in multiple sclerosis patients than in controls.

cDNA libraries of TCR beta carried unique molecular identifiers. Researchers reported roughly 510,000 cDNA molecules coming from roughly 1 to 10 million T cells. TCRdb reanalysed the PCR reads using MiXCR and keeps one entry per CDR3 protein. The data show about 800,000 distinct CDR3 sequences, 25% to 30% seen once. The specimen was blood. This receptor was identified in a girl aged 10 to 17 with multiple sclerosis.

The CDR3 DNA is TGTGCCAGCAGTTTACCCACGGGACAGGGGAAAGGATCCCATGAGCAGTTCTTC. Amino acid sequence: CASSLPTGQGKGSHEQFF. This sequence joins TRBV27 and TRBJ2-1, with 10 bases aligning to TRBD1. This CDR3 spans 18 amino acids. Trimming at V came to 2 bases and at J to 8 bases, leaving 15 bases not matched to a gene. Germline V gene sequence: CDR1 MNHEY, CDR2 SMNVEV (reference sequence).